This T cell receptor (beta chain) was sequenced during a study of CD8 T cells in ankylosing spondylitis. Study-level points and caveats: Reports say disease-linked clones showed up significantly more in matched ankylosing spondylitis synovial fluid.

MiXCR, run by TCRdb on the 5' RACE reads, gives a single entry per CDR3 protein. The sample yields more than 110,000 distinct CDR3 sequences, 7% to 9% seen once. As regards this clonotype: Its antigen is unknown.

Germline assignment: CDR1 DFQATT and CDR2 SNEGSKA (reference sequence). The CDR3 loop spans 12 amino acids. Sequenced input: synovial fluid, either unsorted or a sorted T cell fraction (not recorded which). The origin of this receptor is a male donor with ankylosing spondylitis. The chain links TRBV20-1 to TRBJ2-5, with D possibly called TRBD1 or TRBD2 (5 bases each). CDR3 sequence: CSEAGGQETQYF. The CDR3 DNA is TGCAGCGAAGCTGGGGGCCAAGAGACCCAGTACTTC.